These T cell receptor beta chains were read from a single sample in a study of CD8 T cells in Susac syndrome. TCRdb processed the immunoSEQ multiplex PCR reads anew with MiXCR; each CDR3 protein has one entry. The table lists fewer than 90,000 distinct CDR3 sequences, over 85% of them singletons. Sequencing was done on a sample of CD8+ T cells from PBMCs. Source of these receptors: a human donor with Susac syndrome. The CDR3 runs from the conserved cysteine through the conserved F or W. The order of the fields is clone size, D gene, J gene, V gene, CDR3 DNA, CDR3 protein. D genes are given only for firm matches. Expanded clones are given a class, and other clones once, few, many or no size at all.

NA,TRBD2,TRBJ2-3,TRBV11-1,TGTGCCAGCAGCTTCCCAGGACTAGCGGGAGAGCGAGATACGCAGTATTTT,CASSFPGLAGERDTQYF
NA,NA,TRBJ1-5,TRBV29-1,TGCAGCGTTGGTAGGGGTGATCAGCCCCAGCATTTT,CSVGRGDQPQHF
NA,NA,TRBJ1-5,TRBV20-1,TGCAGTGGCCTGGAGGGCAATCAGCCCCAGCATTTT,CSGLEGNQPQHF
NA,NA,TRBJ2-7,TRBV27,TGTGCCAGCAGCACGTCCGTGGCCGGCTACGAGCAGTACTTC,CASSTSVAGYEQYF
NA,NA,TRBJ1-2,TRBV12-3/TRBV12-4,TGTGCCAGCAGTTTCGATGGCTACACCTTC,CASSFDGYTF
NA,NA,TRBJ2-7,TRBV20-1,TGCAGTGCTAGAGGTGGCTACGAGCAGTACTTC,CSARGGYEQYF
few,TRBD2,TRBJ2-1,TRBV7-2,TGTGCCAGCAGCTTCGCCGCGGGAGGGATGCATGAGCAGTTCTTC,CASSFAAGGMHEQFF
NA,TRBD2,TRBJ2-7,TRBV5-1,TGCGCCAGCACCCGGCGGGAGGGCTTGGTCGAGCAGTACTTC,CASTRREGLVEQYF
NA,NA,TRBJ2-1,TRBV6-1,TGTGCCTCCACCCTCCGGGACCCCGCCTATGATGAGCAGTTCTTC,CASTLRDPAYDEQFF
NA,NA,TRBJ2-7,TRBV13,TGTGCCAGCAGCCCCCGGGGGCGATACGAGCAGTACTTC,CASSPRGRYEQYF
once,TRBD2,TRBJ2-5,TRBV19,TGTGCCAGTAGTATCTTGTCGGGACTAGATCCCCAGTACTTC,CASSILSGLDPQYF
NA,NA,TRBJ1-1,TRBV20-1,TGCAGTGCTAGAGTACAGTTGGAAGCTTTCTTT,CSARVQLEAFF
once,NA,TRBJ2-5,TRBV27,TGTGCCAGCAGGAATACACTCAACCAAGAGACCCAGTACTTC,CASRNTLNQETQYF
NA,TRBD1,TRBJ2-7,TRBV7-8,TGTGCCAGCAGCTTAGACGCCCGTGGCAGGGGGAATAACGAGCAGTACTTC,CASSLDARGRGNNEQYF
NA,NA,TRBJ2-5,TRBV19,TGTGCCAGTAGTCCTAGGGAGGCCGCCTTCGGTCAAGAGACCCAGTACTTC,CASSPREAAFGQETQYF
NA,NA,TRBJ2-6,TRBV4-3,TGCGCCAGCAGCCAAGATGATAGCGTGATTAGCTCTGGGGCCAACGTCCTGACTTTC,CASSQDDSVISSGANVLTF
NA,NA,TRBJ1-1,TRBV3-1,TGTGCCAGCAGCCACGTCGAAGAGGCGGAAGCTTTCTTT,CASSHVEEAEAFF
NA,TRBD1,TRBJ1-2,TRBV7-8,TGTGCCAGCAGCCCCGGACAGGGGGGTTTTAGCTATGGCTACACCTTC,CASSPGQGGFSYGYTF
NA,NA,TRBJ1-5,TRBV5-1,TGCGCCAGCAGCTTGGCGGGACTGATCAATCAGCCCCAGCATTTT,CASSLAGLINQPQHF
NA,TRBD2,TRBJ2-7,TRBV7-6,TGTGCCAGCAGCCCTGGGACTAGCGGATACCTTGGTTACGAGCAGTACTTC,CASSPGTSGYLGYEQYF
NA,TRBD2,TRBJ2-1,TRBV28,TGTGCCAGCAGCCACGGGAGGACCTACAATGAGCAGTTCTTC,CASSHGRTYNEQFF
once,NA,TRBJ2-6,TRBV13,TGTGCCAGCAGCTTAACACCCGGGGGTTCGATTTCTGGGGCCAACGTCCTGACTTTC,CASSLTPGGSISGANVLTF
NA,NA,TRBJ1-1,TRBV12-3/TRBV12-4,TGTGCCAGCAGATATCGGACGGGGAACACTGAAGCTTTCTTT,CASRYRTGNTEAFF
NA,TRBD1,TRBJ2-4,TRBV29-1,TGCAGCGCTGAGAACTATGGGACAGGAGGAAACATTCAGTACTTC,CSAENYGTGGNIQYF
NA,NA,TRBJ2-7,TRBV30,TGTGCCTGGGAGACCCCACAGGGTTTCGAGCAGTACTTC,CAWETPQGFEQYF
NA,NA,TRBJ2-6,TRBV20-1,TGCAGTGCTAAAGGGAATTTTGGGGCCAACGTCCTGACTTTC,CSAKGNFGANVLTF
NA,NA,TRBJ2-3,TRBV24-1,TGTGCCACCAGTCCCACTACTCAGGGTACGCAGTATTTT,CATSPTTQGTQYF
NA,NA,TRBJ2-3,TRBV28,TGTGCCAGCACTACTTTGACCACGAGCGGCCAGGACCCATGGCATACGCAGTATTTT,CASTTLTTSGQDPWHTQYF
NA,NA,TRBJ2-7,TRBV20-1,TGCAGTGCTAGAGTGCCCCTGGGCTCCTACGAGCAGTACTTC,CSARVPLGSYEQYF
NA,TRBD2,TRBJ2-1,TRBV20-1,TGCAGTGCTAGAGATTATAGCGGGGGCAATGAGCAGTTCTTC,CSARDYSGGNEQFF
NA,TRBD2,TRBJ2-3,TRBV4-3,TGCGCCAGCAGCCAAGACCTAGCGGGGCCCACAGATACGCAGTATTTT,CASSQDLAGPTDTQYF
NA,NA,TRBJ2-7,TRBV18,TGTGCCAGCTCACCGAGTAGGAACGACTTATACGAGCAGTACTTC,CASSPSRNDLYEQYF
NA,NA,TRBJ1-2,TRBV6-1,TGTGCCAGCAGTTTGGATCCAATTAACTATGGCTACACCTTC,CASSLDPINYGYTF
NA,NA,TRBJ2-5,TRBV12-3/TRBV12-4,TGTGCCAGCAGCTGGGGGGGGTTTGACAGGGAAAAAGAGACCCAGTACTTC,CASSWGGFDREKETQYF
NA,TRBD1,TRBJ1-1,TRBV5-6,TGTGCCAGCAGCTTCCCAGGGACAGGGGGACTCCTTGGCACTGAAGCTTTCTTT,CASSFPGTGGLLGTEAFF
NA,NA,TRBJ1-5,TRBV4-3,TGCGCCAGCAGAAAACATTGGGTGGGTGAGGAAATCAATCAGCCCCAGCATTTT,CASRKHWVGEEINQPQHF
NA,NA,TRBJ1-1,TRBV12-5,TGTGCTAGTGGCTACACAGTGAACACTGAAGCTTTCTTT,CASGYTVNTEAFF
NA,TRBD1,TRBJ1-2,TRBV27,TGTGCCAGCAGTTTATCGCAGGGGGCAGGCTATGGCTACACCTTC,CASSLSQGAGYGYTF
once,NA,TRBJ2-7,TRBV12-3/TRBV12-4,TGTGCCAGCAGTTTAGGGGACATCTCCTACGAGCAGTACTTC,CASSLGDISYEQYF
NA,NA,TRBJ2-7,TRBV13,TGTGCCAGCAGCCCCCCTAGCGCATACGAGCAGTACTTC,CASSPPSAYEQYF